Listed below are T cell receptor beta chains from one sample, sequenced in a study of shared clonotypes between healthy human individuals. Libraries were prepared by immunoSEQ multiplex PCR; TCRdb keeps only in-frame clonotypes and omits some of them. The repertoire holds nearly 500,000 clones, with about three quarters as singletons. The source material was PBMCs. These receptors were obtained from a woman aged 40 to 50 in good health. Some clones in this sample may be carry-over from other donors' samples. Both conserved end residues are trimmed from each CDR3. Fields, in order: clone size, J gene, V gene, CDR3 protein. Rows give clone size only sometimes, using once, few, many, or a class for an expanded clone.

clone_size: once; j_call: TRBJ2-2; v_call: TRBV6-5; cdr3_aa: ASSWTSGSIGELF
clone_size: .; j_call: TRBJ1-1; v_call: TRBV6-5; cdr3_aa: ASSYSGGPEAF
clone_size: .; j_call: TRBJ2-1; v_call: TRBV6-1; cdr3_aa: ASTLGTDSEQF
clone_size: .; j_call: TRBJ1-4; v_call: TRBV27; cdr3_aa: ASSLYRATGEEKLF
clone_size: .; j_call: TRBJ1-5; v_call: TRBV30; cdr3_aa: AWSVAGGYNQPQH
clone_size: .; j_call: TRBJ2-5; v_call: TRBV28; cdr3_aa: ASTSGQGQETQY
clone_size: .; j_call: TRBJ2-7; v_call: TRBV4-3; cdr3_aa: ASSPQGQGYEQY
clone_size: .; j_call: TRBJ2-3; v_call: TRBV7-9; cdr3_aa: ASSPQHTQY
clone_size: .; j_call: TRBJ2-5; v_call: TRBV7-6; cdr3_aa: ASSFGVDEETQY
clone_size: .; j_call: TRBJ1-5; v_call: TRBV28; cdr3_aa: ASKGPLGTLNQPQH
clone_size: .; j_call: TRBJ2-2; v_call: TRBV7-3; cdr3_aa: ASSKQSGQGVNTGELF
clone_size: .; j_call: TRBJ2-7; v_call: TRBV4-1; cdr3_aa: ASSQVGGQGFYEQY
clone_size: .; j_call: TRBJ2-2; v_call: TRBV5-1; cdr3_aa: ASSFRSDGNTGELF
clone_size: once; j_call: TRBJ1-2; v_call: TRBV6-6; cdr3_aa: ASSYGQRYGYT
clone_size: few; j_call: TRBJ2-1; v_call: TRBV7-3; cdr3_aa: ASSLSLASYNEQF
clone_size: .; j_call: TRBJ1-2; v_call: TRBV5-6; cdr3_aa: ASSLLGRTANYGYT
clone_size: .; j_call: TRBJ2-7; v_call: TRBV30; cdr3_aa: ACAHQGAGYEQY
clone_size: .; j_call: TRBJ2-5; v_call: TRBV20-1; cdr3_aa: SARVKETQY
clone_size: .; j_call: TRBJ1-1; v_call: TRBV6-5; cdr3_aa: ASRPRRGDTEAF
clone_size: .; j_call: TRBJ1-2; v_call: TRBV5-1; cdr3_aa: ASRVAPRSGASYGYT
clone_size: .; j_call: TRBJ2-1; v_call: TRBV5-3; cdr3_aa: ARSLLCGRSLLNEQF
clone_size: .; j_call: TRBJ1-1; v_call: TRBV18; cdr3_aa: ASSPQGMNTEAF
clone_size: .; j_call: TRBJ1-3; v_call: TRBV5-1; cdr3_aa: ASSPRQGASSGNTIY
clone_size: .; j_call: TRBJ2-1; v_call: TRBV9; cdr3_aa: ASSEGGQGLVNEQF
clone_size: .; j_call: TRBJ2-3; v_call: TRBV28; cdr3_aa: ASSFTSSGYTDTQY
clone_size: .; j_call: TRBJ2-7; v_call: TRBV6-6; cdr3_aa: ATESGSGSYEQY
clone_size: .; j_call: TRBJ2-1; v_call: TRBV9; cdr3_aa: ASSVVGESSYNEQF
clone_size: .; j_call: TRBJ1-5; v_call: TRBV28; cdr3_aa: ASKMGQHNQPQH
clone_size: .; j_call: TRBJ1-4; v_call: TRBV28; cdr3_aa: ASRGPNEKLF
clone_size: .; j_call: TRBJ2-1; v_call: TRBV9; cdr3_aa: ASSVVPPLDGSLGSYNEQF
clone_size: few; j_call: TRBJ2-5; v_call: TRBV29-1; cdr3_aa: SVSPSSGGPGETQY
clone_size: .; j_call: TRBJ2-1; v_call: TRBV29-1; cdr3_aa: SVVELAGRSYYNEQF
clone_size: .; j_call: TRBJ1-1; v_call: TRBV5-1; cdr3_aa: ASSSQDRGTTEAF
clone_size: .; j_call: TRBJ2-1; v_call: TRBV7-8; cdr3_aa: ASSLGAGWYNEQF
clone_size: .; j_call: TRBJ2-7; v_call: TRBV5-1; cdr3_aa: ASSYGQGSEQY